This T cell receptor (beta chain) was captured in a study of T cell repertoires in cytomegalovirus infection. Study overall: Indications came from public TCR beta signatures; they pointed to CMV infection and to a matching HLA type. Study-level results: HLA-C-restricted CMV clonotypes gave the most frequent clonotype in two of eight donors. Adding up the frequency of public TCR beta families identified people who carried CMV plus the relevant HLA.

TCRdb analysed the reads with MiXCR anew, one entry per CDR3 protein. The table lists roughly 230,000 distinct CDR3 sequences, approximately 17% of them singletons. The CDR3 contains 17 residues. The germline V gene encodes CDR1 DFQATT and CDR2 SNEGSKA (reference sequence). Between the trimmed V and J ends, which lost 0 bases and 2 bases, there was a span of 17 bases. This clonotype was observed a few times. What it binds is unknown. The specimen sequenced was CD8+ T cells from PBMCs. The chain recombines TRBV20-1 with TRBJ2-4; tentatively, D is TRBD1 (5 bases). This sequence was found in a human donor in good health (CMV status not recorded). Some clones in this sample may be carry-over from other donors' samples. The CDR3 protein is CSARDLRQGLTKNIQYF. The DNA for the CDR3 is TGCAGTGCTAGAGATTTGCGGCAGGGCCTCACCAAAAACATTCAGTACTTC.